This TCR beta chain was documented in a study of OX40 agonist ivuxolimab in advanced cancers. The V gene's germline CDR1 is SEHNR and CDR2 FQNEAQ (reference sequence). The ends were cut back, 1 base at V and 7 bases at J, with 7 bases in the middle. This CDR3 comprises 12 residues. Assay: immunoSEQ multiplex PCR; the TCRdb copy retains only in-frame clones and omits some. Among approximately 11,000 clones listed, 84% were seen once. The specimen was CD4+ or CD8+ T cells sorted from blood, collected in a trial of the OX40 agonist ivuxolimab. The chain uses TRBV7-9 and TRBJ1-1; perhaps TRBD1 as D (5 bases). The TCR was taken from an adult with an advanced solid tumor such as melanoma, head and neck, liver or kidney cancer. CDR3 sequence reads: CASSLEGHEAFF. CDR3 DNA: TGTGCCAGCAGCTTAGAGGGGCATGAAGCTTTCTTT.